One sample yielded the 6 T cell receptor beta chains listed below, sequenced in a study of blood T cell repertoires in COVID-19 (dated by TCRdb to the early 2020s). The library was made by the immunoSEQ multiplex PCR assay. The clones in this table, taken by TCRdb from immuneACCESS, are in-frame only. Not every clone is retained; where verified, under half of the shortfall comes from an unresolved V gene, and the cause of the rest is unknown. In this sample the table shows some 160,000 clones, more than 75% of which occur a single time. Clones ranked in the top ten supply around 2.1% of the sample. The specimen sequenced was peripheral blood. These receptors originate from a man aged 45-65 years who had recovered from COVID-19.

CDR3 amino acids: CASNGQGNVGYTF. Written as DNA, the CDR3 is TGTGCCAGCAACGGACAGGGGAACGTTGGCTACACCTTC. The rearrangement links TRBV2 to TRBJ1-2, with TRBD1 matching over 9 bases. V lost 7 bases to trimming and J lost 7 bases; unmatched junction nucleotides: 7. This CDR3 contains 13 residues. In germline, CDR1 is SNHLY, CDR2 FYNNEI.

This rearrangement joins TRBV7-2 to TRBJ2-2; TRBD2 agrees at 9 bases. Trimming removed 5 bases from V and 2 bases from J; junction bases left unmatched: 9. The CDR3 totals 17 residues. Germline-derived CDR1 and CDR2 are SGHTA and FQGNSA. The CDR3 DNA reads TGTGCCAGCAGCCCAGAACCGGGACTAGCTAACACCGGGGAGCTGTTTTTT. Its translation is CASSPEPGLANTGELFF.

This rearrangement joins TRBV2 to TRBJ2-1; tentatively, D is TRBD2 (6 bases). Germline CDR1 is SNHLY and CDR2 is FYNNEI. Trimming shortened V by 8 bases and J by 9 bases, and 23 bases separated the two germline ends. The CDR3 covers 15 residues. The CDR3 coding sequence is TGTGCCAGCGAATCGGGTAGCGGATTGACTACTGAGCAGTTCTTC. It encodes CASESGSGLTTEQFF.

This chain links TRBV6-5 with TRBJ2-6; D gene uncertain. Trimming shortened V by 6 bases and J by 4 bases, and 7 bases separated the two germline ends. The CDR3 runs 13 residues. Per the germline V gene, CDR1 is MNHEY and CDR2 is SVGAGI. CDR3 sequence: CASRESGANVLTF. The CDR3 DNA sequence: TGTGCCAGCAGGGAGTCAGGGGCCAACGTCCTGACTTTC.

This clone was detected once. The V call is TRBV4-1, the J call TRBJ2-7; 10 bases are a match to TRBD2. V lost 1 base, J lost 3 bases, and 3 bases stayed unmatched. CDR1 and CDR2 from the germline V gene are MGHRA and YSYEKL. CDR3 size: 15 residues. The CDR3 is CASSQGTSGNYEQYF. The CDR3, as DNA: TGCGCCAGCAGCCAAGGGACTAGCGGAAACTACGAGCAGTACTTC.

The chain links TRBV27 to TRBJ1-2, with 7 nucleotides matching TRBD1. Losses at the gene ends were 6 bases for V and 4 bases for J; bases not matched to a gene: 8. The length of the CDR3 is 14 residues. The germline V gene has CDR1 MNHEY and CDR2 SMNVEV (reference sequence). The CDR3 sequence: CASRKTGVFYGYTF. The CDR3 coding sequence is TGTGCCAGCAGAAAAACAGGGGTCTTCTATGGCTACACCTTC.